This T cell receptor beta chain comes out of a study of cytomegalovirus exposure and HLA in healthy donors (TCRdb year 2017). Notes on the research overall: An earlier analysis of roughly 610 of the donors reported around 280 Gb of sequence data and around 120 million unique TCR beta sequences obtained from about 179 million T cells. An early release covering roughly 580 HLA-typed donors comprised roughly 300 gigabases of sequencing data and tens of millions of unique TCR sequences. The genetic ancestry cluster associated with self-reported Caucasian donors included about 81% of the roughly 400 genotyped donors. The aim of the study was to test whether cataloging public T cell receptors could identify signatures of past pathogen exposure. The study profiled the T cell repertoires of about 720 subjects by immunosequencing and related them to cytomegalovirus serostatus. A separate validation cohort of about 110 different subjects was used in addition to the roughly 640-subject first cohort. The study combined high-throughput TCR immunosequencing, statistical association of individual TCRs with disease status, and machine learning to predict cytomegalovirus infection status. A later analysis re-analyzed previously published TCR beta repertoires from roughly 690 donors and added high-resolution HLA genotyping to study TCR occurrence patterns. In the later analysis, no new phenotypic data were used to find candidate immune exposures; instead, reliance was placed on TCR beta sequences and their occurrence across donors. An earlier analysis of around 640 of the donors used high-throughput TCR beta sequencing to judge whether each TCR beta V gene segment behaved as functional or pseudogenic. Alongside the repertoire data, information on donor age, sex, ethnicity and CMV serostatus was compiled. Genome-wide SNP genotypes for about 60% of the roughly 700 donors were used in a later genetic analysis, which treated that subset as a discovery cohort. All discovery cohort repertoires had been generated on a single sequencing platform. HLA typing included class I and class II loci at four-digit resolution. The number of typed donors differed by locus: about 620-630 for A, B, C, DRB1 and DQB1; 500 to 550 for DQA1; around 580 for DPA1; and 400 to 480 for DPB1. Roughly 5 DR-DQ haplotypes were handled as single units for association and clustering, since linkage in the cohort was strong. On average, over 200,000 unique TCR beta nucleotide sequences were sequenced per donor among roughly 430 genotyped donors of the cohort, with 15% to 20% of those sequences being non-productive. Broad study findings and their caveats: According to a later analysis, parvovirus B19, influenza, CMV and Epstein-Barr virus appeared linked to several top co-occurrence clusters. In a later analysis, most CMV-associated TCR beta chains were found to appear HLA-restricted, with HLA associations seemingly driven largely by CMV exposure. While some public TCRs were present in many individuals, most TCR sequences turned up only very rarely across donors. In an earlier analysis of 500 to 650 of the donors, most TCR beta V segments appeared in productive rearrangements about 87% or about 30% of the time, broadly matching IMGT annotations. A further reported finding was that TCR beta sequences accurately predicted the HLA-A and HLA-B alleles for most subjects in the first cohort. According to a later analysis, TCR association rates differed among HLA loci, with DRB1 alleles showing the most associated TCRs and HLA-C alleles showing the fewest. A cluster of highly shared sequence variants was judged likely to represent a technical artifact of the sequencing pipeline. V-gene and J-gene trimming of TCR beta chains was associated with a missense DCLRE1C variant in a later genetic analysis, and the association was replicated in an independent cohort. The authors suggested that the approach could potentially be generalized to other disease states and immunological phenotypes. Some 16 rarely observed V segments, including chromosome 9 orphons, were excluded from the earlier analysis of approximately 500 of the donors because counts were too low. The study listed 150 to 200 TCR beta chains as associated with cytomegalovirus. In a later analysis, about 17,000 TCR beta sequences were associated with specific HLA alleles at a false discovery rate of 0.05. In vitro tests confirmed that three of the cytomegalovirus-associated TCR beta chains recognize cytomegalovirus antigens. The presence/absence analyses assumed that sequencing depth was roughly uniform across donors, and that assumption may not be true. A later analysis found that HLA-associated TCR beta chains were more clonally expanded and had lower generation probabilities than equally common non-associated chains. Linkage disequilibrium might explain the correlated functional status among segregating V segments, but an unknown experimental factor could not be excluded. The only immune exposure information available for the cohort was CMV serostatus. In both the original and validation cohorts, the classifier was reported to diagnose cytomegalovirus status with high specificity and sensitivity. Strong co-occurrence of HLA alleles, especially DR and DQ, made assigning TCR associations to individual alleles difficult. In a later genetic analysis, fewer N-insertions in productive TCRs were reported among donors in an Asian-associated ancestry cluster than the roughly 700-donor mean. HLA typing was unavailable for some donors at each locus, so association tests used only the typed subset. In this cohort, only TCR beta chains were sequenced, and detectable features were limited by the absence of alpha or paired-chain data.

Preparation of the library involved the immunoSEQ multiplex PCR assay. For the multiplex PCR, a mixture combining 60 forward primers for TCR Vbeta segments and 13 reverse primers for TCR Jbeta segments was used. The CDR3 region of rearranged TCR beta genes was amplified from genomic DNA with a multiplex PCR assay. On the Illumina HiSeq System, the amplified TCR beta libraries were sequenced as 87-base-pair reads. Per the authors' processing: Across the 500 to 700 repertoires, a later analysis counted approximately 83 million unique TCR beta chains, about 10 million of which were shared by at least two donors. Raw reads were error-corrected and collapsed into unique sequences by a nearest-neighbor algorithm in which closely related sequences were merged to remove PCR and sequencing errors. To assign V, D and J gene segments, CDR3 sequences were aligned to IMGT reference sequences. Each retained sequence needed at least a six-nucleotide match to both a V gene segment and a J gene segment. A rearrangement counted as productive if the CDR3 had no stop codons and remained in frame with V and J, and every other rearrangement counted as non-productive. Following IMGT convention, CDR3 was defined as the stretch from the second conserved V-encoded cysteine up to the conserved J-encoded phenylalanine. Sequences without an unambiguous match to a single V gene segment were excluded from the earlier analysis of 500 to 700 of the donors. In an earlier analysis of 587 of the donors, a V segment was called functional when productive rearrangements were above 56.7%, and segregating when the standard deviation between donors exceeded 5%. A statistical classification framework was built to diagnose cytomegalovirus status from the catalog of TCR beta chain sequences. In a later analysis, V and J genes were assigned by comparing TCR nucleotide sequences against IMGT/GENE-DB human TR gene sequences. In a later analysis, CDR3 sequences and most-parsimonious VDJ recombination scenarios were assigned using the TCRdist pipeline. A later analysis defined each TCR beta chain by its CDR3 amino acid sequence plus V-gene family, and excluded reads lacking a unique V-gene family. In a later analysis, approximately 640 highly shared, low-generation-probability nucleotide sequences were removed to address suspected cross-contamination and a sequencing artifact. A later analysis calculated a clonal expansion index for each public chain from normalized within-repertoire ranks of inferred template counts. In a later analysis, generation probabilities were computed using a VDJ recombination model fitted to out-of-frame rearrangements, and the results were checked against IGoR. In a later analysis, TCR-TCR, TCR-HLA and TCR-CMV co-occurrence was scored with hypergeometric tests, and a repertoire-size bias correction was applied to TCR pairs. False discovery rates were estimated in a later analysis by permuting HLA or CMV assignments 20 times. In a later analysis, co-occurring TCRs were grouped with DBSCAN, and TCRdist sequence similarity was added when clustering was performed within HLA-allele-positive subsets. Co-occurrence clustering excluded repertoires with fewer than 30,000 or more than 120,000 public chains, plus five with anomalous nucleotide sharing. Held by TCRdb, this immuneACCESS table contains in-frame sequences only and omits some clones. Under half of the omission traces to an unresolved V gene where checked; the cause of the rest is unknown. That table is the source of V, J and clone size, and D and trimming were worked out from the DNA. The sample table records roughly 200,000 clones; around 75% of these occur just once. Roughly 2.8% of the sample belongs to the ten largest clones.

As for this clone: Its antigen remains unidentified. There are no base qualities to consult, and no much larger clone falls within one base.

The cohort comprised hundreds of healthy bone marrow donors. Cohort members were all nominally healthy when sampled, although unrecorded immune exposures were likely present. The donor was CMV seronegative and belonged to the group of 352 seronegative cohort members. A peripheral blood sample was provided by each donor, and peripheral blood mononuclear cells were used for TCR beta sequencing. Genomic DNA extraction from the blood cell samples was performed with the Qiagen DNeasy Blood Extraction Kit. The TCR originated in a male donor in good health and CMV-seronegative. The sequencing input was PBMCs.

The nucleotide sequence is given as TGTGCCAGCAGCCTCGGACAGGGCTTCCAAGAGACCCAGTACTTC. Translated, it reads CASSLGQGFQETQYF. This chain is built from TRBV7-3 and TRBJ2-5, and TRBD1 matches 8 of the central bases. V has 5 bases trimmed and J has 1 base trimmed; junction bases matching no gene number 6. The CDR3 sequence holds 15 residues, the cysteine and phenylalanine included. Of the read, only the CDR3 DNA is kept; its 45 bases are in frame from base 1. Taken from the germline V gene, the CDR1 and CDR2 loops are SGHTA and FQGTGA.